The 23 T cell receptor beta chains reported below all come from one sample, sequenced in a study of T cells in Graves' hyperthyroidism and ophthalmopathy. TCR beta CDR3 regions were amplified from RNA. First-round RT-PCR targeting the TCR CDR3 was performed with the HTBI primer set. TCRdb reprocessed the multiplex PCR reads via MiXCR and lists one record per CDR3 protein. The sample lists fewer than 700,000 distinct CDR3 sequences, roughly 16% occurring once. The sample was blood. The origin of the receptors is a young woman with Graves' hyperthyroidism.

This clonotype was counted ten times or more. The chain recombines TRBV7-2 with TRBJ2-7; 8 bases fit TRBD1. The CDR3 length is 15 residues. The V and J ends lost 5 bases and 0 bases, in that order; junction bases with no gene match: 6. Germline V gives CDR1 SGHTA, CDR2 FQGNSA. The CDR3 nucleotides are TGTGCCAGCAGCGGACGACAGGGGCTCTCCTACGAGCAGTACTTC. Protein sequence: CASSGRQGLSYEQYF.

This clonotype came up many times. CDR3 loop: CASSLDLGGGSSNEQYF. The CDR3 DNA reads as TGTGCCAGCAGCTTAGATCTGGGTGGCGGGAGTTCCAACGAGCAGTACTTC. The genes are TRBV11-3 and TRBJ2-7; 7 nucleotides align to TRBD2. This CDR3 region has 17 residues. From germline, CDR1 is SGHNT and CDR2 YENEEA. V lost 0 bases, J lost 5 bases, and 13 bases stayed unmatched.

A word on this clonotype: This clone may be a read error of a much larger clone one base away. This chain links TRBV28 with TRBJ2-1; D is ambiguous. Judging by the DNA end, TRBJ2-7 fits better; the J call may be wrong. The CDR3 totals 12 residues. The germline CDR1 and CDR2 sequences are MDHEN and SYDVKM. The CDR3 region is CASTTGYNEQYF. The CDR3 bases are TGTGCCAGCACCACCGGGTACAATGAGCAGTACTTC.

This clonotype was observed a handful of times. The V and J genes are TRBV3-1 and TRBJ1-6, with D unresolved. The ends were cut back, 4 bases at V and 8 bases at J, with 9 bases in the middle. The germline gives CDR1 LGHDT, CDR2 YNNKEL (reference sequence). The CDR3 length is 13 residues. CDR3 DNA: TGTGCCAGCAGCCGGGCGGATTATTCACCCCTCCACTTT. It yields the protein CASSRADYSPLHF.

This clonotype was detected many times. This chain joins TRBV19 and TRBJ1-1, with D possibly matching TRBD1 (6 bases). CDR3 size: 14 residues. Trimming stripped 3 bases from V and 4 bases from J, with 12 bases between. CDR1 and CDR2 from the germline V gene are LNHDA and SQIVND (reference sequence). CDR3 bases: TGTGCCAGTAGTATTCAGGGGCAATCCACTGAAGCTTTCTTT. Its protein is CASSIQGQSTEAFF.

CDR3 in amino acids: CASSLEGAGTADTGELFF. In DNA form, the CDR3 reads TGTGCCAGCAGCTTAGAGGGAGCCGGGACAGCGGACACCGGGGAGCTGTTTTTT. The chain links TRBV11-2 to TRBJ2-2, with 7 positions matching TRBD1. Trimming cost V 0 bases and J 3 bases; bases outside gene matches: 10. The CDR3 spans 18 residues. CDR1 is SGHAT and CDR2 is FQNNGV in the germline V gene.

In this sample, this clonotype turned up many times. This chain joins TRBV20-1 and TRBJ2-7; 9 bases align to TRBD2. There are 15 residues in the CDR3. Losses at the gene ends were 0 bases for V and 7 bases for J; bases not matched to a gene: 10. CDR1 is DFQATT and CDR2 is SNEGSKA in the germline V gene (reference sequence). In DNA, the CDR3 is TGCAGTGCTAGAGATCGGGCGGGAGGGCTTCGGGAGCAGTACTTC. It is translated as CSARDRAGGLREQYF.

The sample holds a few counts of this clonotype. V and J are TRBV5-1 and TRBJ2-1; the D gene is possibly TRBD2 (6 bases). The V gene lost 3 bases and the J gene lost 3 bases, with 16 bases spanning the gap. Germline V gene data show CDR1 as SGHRS and CDR2 as YFSETQ. CDR3 size: 16 residues. As DNA, the CDR3 is TGCGCCAGCAGCTCATACCGGGACTTATACTACAATGAGCAGTTCTTC. Its protein product is CASSSYRDLYYNEQFF.

A few counts support this clonotype. Here the CDR3 reads CASRPGTSVYYEQYF. For the CDR3, the DNA is TGTGCCAGCAGACCCGGGACTAGCGTTTACTACGAGCAGTACTTC. The gene calls are TRBV6-1 and TRBJ2-7; 10 bases match TRBD2. The V gene's germline CDR1 is MNHNS and CDR2 SASEGT. The CDR3 is 15 amino acids. V was clipped by 6 bases and J by 3 bases; unmatched bases: 8.

The chain joins TRBV28 to TRBJ1-2, with D perhaps matching TRBD1 (6 bases). The ends were cut back, 5 bases at V and 8 bases at J, with 12 bases in the middle. This CDR3 has 12 residues. CDR1 and CDR2 (germline): MDHEN, SYDVKM. This chain's CDR3 is CASSGDRRGYTF. The CDR3 DNA reads TGTGCCAGCAGTGGTGACAGGCGAGGCTACACCTTC.

Many counts were recorded for this clonotype. The chain combines TRBV7-9 with TRBJ2-7; 15 bases are a match to TRBD2. The CDR3 is 16 residues long. The germline V gene has CDR1 SEHNR and CDR2 FQNEAQ (reference sequence). Trimming took 4 bases from V and 3 from J; bases not matched to a gene: 4. This CDR3 is CASSSWTSGRDYEQYF. In nucleotides, the CDR3 is TGTGCCAGCAGCTCATGGACTAGCGGGAGGGACTACGAGCAGTACTTC. Full variable domain (missing parts from reference TRBV7-9 and TRBJ2-7): DTGVSQNPRHKITKRGQNVTFRCDPISEHNRLYWYRQTLGQGPEFLTYFQNEAQLEKSRLLSDRFSAERPKGSFSTLEIQRTEQGDSAMYLCASSSWTSGRDYEQYFGPGTRLTVT.

This clonotype was observed a few times. The chain links TRBV6-1 to TRBJ2-3, with TRBD2 identical over 9 bases. With V trimmed by 8 bases and J by 4 bases, 10 bases remained unmatched. The CDR3 has 15 residues. Germline CDR1 and CDR2: MNHNS and SASEGT. CDR3 sequence: CASSSQRGEPDTQYF. CDR3 sequence (DNA): TGTGCCAGCTCCTCCCAGCGGGGGGAGCCAGATACGCAGTATTTT.

This clonotype was detected ten times or more. The rearrangement links TRBV20-1 to TRBJ2-3, with 9 bases aligning to TRBD2. Germline V gene data show CDR1 as DFQATT and CDR2 as SNEGSKA (reference sequence). The CDR3 contains 19 residues. The V segment lost 3 bases and the J segment 0 bases; nucleotides outside the gene matches: 16. The CDR3: CSARRMREGLRPSTDTQYF. For the CDR3, the DNA is TGCAGTGCTAGGCGTATGCGGGAGGGCCTTCGGCCGAGCACAGATACGCAGTATTTT.

This sequence joins TRBV10-3 and TRBJ2-7; 8 bases match TRBD1. Looked up from germline, CDR1 is ENHRY and CDR2 is SYGVKD. The trim removed 6 bases at V and 3 bases at J, leaving 10 bases unmatched. The CDR3 runs 15 residues. For the CDR3, the DNA is TGTGCCATCAGGAACGCGCGGGACAGGTTCTACGAGCAGTACTTC. It encodes CAIRNARDRFYEQYF.

This clonotype has only a few counts. CDR3 DNA sequence: TGTGCCAGCAGTTACTCGATGATGGCTAGCGGGAGAAGGGAGTTAGCAGATACGCAGTATTTT. This gives the protein CASSYSMMASGRRELADTQYF. This chain connects TRBV6-5 to TRBJ2-3; 10 bases align to TRBD2. The J segment lost 4 bases and the V segment lost 0 bases, leaving 19 bases of the junction unmatched. CDR3 length: 21 amino acids. Germline V gene sequence: CDR1 MNHEY, CDR2 SVGAGI.

The V and J genes are TRBV9 and TRBJ2-3; TRBD2 matches 7 bases. V shed 0 bases and J 0 bases; nucleotides not matched to a gene: 4. Germline V gene lookup returns CDR1 SGDLS and CDR2 YYNGEE. This CDR3 comprises 16 residues. CDR3 coding DNA: TGTGCCAGCAGCGTAGGAGGCGGGAGTAGCACAGATACGCAGTATTTT. It yields the protein CASSVGGGSSTDTQYF.

This clonotype was recorded a few times. The chain joins TRBV4-1 to TRBJ2-7, with 12 nucleotides matching TRBD2. Germline lookup yields CDR1 MGHRA and CDR2 YSYEKL. The CDR3 loop spans 15 amino acids. The V gene end was trimmed by 1 base and the J gene end by 5 bases; junction bases not matched to a gene: 3. In DNA form, the CDR3 reads TGCGCCAGCAGCCAAGTATCTAGCGGGAGGGACGAGCAGTACTTC. Encoded protein: CASSQVSSGRDEQYF.

The chain couples TRBV4-1 to TRBJ1-2; 9 bases are a match to TRBD1. Per the germline V gene, CDR1 is MGHRA and CDR2 is YSYEKL. With 1 base clipped from V and 4 bases from J, the junction kept 7 bases outside the gene matches. The CDR3 covers 16 residues. In nucleotides, the CDR3 is TGCGCCAGCAGCCAAGTGGGACAGGGTTACTTCTATGGCTACACCTTC. Translating it yields CASSQVGQGYFYGYTF.

The chain recombines TRBV9 with TRBJ1-1; weak D call: TRBD1 (6 bases). The germline V gene encodes CDR1 SGDLS and CDR2 YYNGEE. V was shortened by 3 bases and J by 8 bases, with 11 bases between the two germline ends. The CDR3 sequence is 12 residues long. This CDR3 reads CASSGTGTEAFF. As DNA, the CDR3 is TGTGCCAGCAGCGGGACCGGGACAGAAGCTTTCTTT.

This clonotype showed up just once. The rearrangement uses TRBV2 and TRBJ2-2, with 9 bases lining up with TRBD1. The CDR3 totals 15 residues. Germline CDR1 reads SNHLY; CDR2 reads FYNNEI. V lost 10 bases to trimming and J lost 3 bases; unmatched junction nucleotides: 9. CDR3 DNA sequence: TGTGCCACCGACAGGGGGAGAAGGTACACCGGGGAGCTGTTTTTT. This codes for CATDRGRRYTGELFF.

The CDR3 loop reads CASGRGSHETQYF. The CDR3 nucleotides read TGTGCCAGCGGTCGGGGGAGCCACGAGACCCAGTACTTC. The V gene is TRBV5-6, the J gene TRBJ2-5, with D possibly TRBD2 on 6 matching bases. Trimming took 7 bases from V and 5 from J, leaving 15 bases between them. The CDR3 has 13 residues. CDR1 and CDR2 from the germline V gene are SGHDT and YYEEEE.

This clonotype was seen ten or more times. This chain joins TRBV11-1 and TRBJ1-2; D unresolved. The germline gives CDR1 SGHAT, CDR2 FQDESV (reference sequence). Trimming took 0 bases from V and 10 from J, leaving 12 bases between them. The CDR3 length is 13 residues. The CDR3 reads CASSLAAGTAYTF. For the CDR3, the DNA is TGTGCCAGCAGCTTAGCCGCGGGAACAGCCTACACCTTC. Combining the CDR3 with reference TRBV11-1 and TRBJ1-2 gives the whole variable domain EAEVAQSPRYKITEKSQAVAFWCDPISGHATLYWYRQILGQGPELLVQFQDESVVDDSQLPKDRFSAERLKGVDSTLKIQPAELGDSAMYLCASSLAAGTAYTFGSGTRLTVV.

This clonotype showed up just a few times. The V and J genes are TRBV6-5 and TRBJ2-1; perhaps D is TRBD1 or TRBD2 (5 bases each). V was pared by 2 bases and J by 8 bases, with 19 bases between. CDR3 length: 16 amino acids. Germline-derived CDR1 and CDR2 are MNHEY and SVGAGI. The CDR3 DNA is TGTGCCAGCAGTTACGTCGGGGCGACTCTTCAGGATGAGCAGTTCTTC. Residues: CASSYVGATLQDEQFF.